This T cell receptor beta chain was sequenced in a study of blood T cell repertoires in COVID-19 (TCRdb year 2020). Regarding the complete study: Samples from collaborators originated in the United States, Italy and Spain and spanned both the acute and convalescent phases of COVID-19. The material from the prospective study consisted of cDNA or gDNA derived from T cells, B-cell-depleted T cells, or PBMCs. Deeply sampled blood TCRbeta repertoires from subjects exposed to, actively infected with, or recovered from COVID-19 were included in the dataset. The repertoires were made available in a free public database intended to serve as a resource for research on the immune response to SARS-CoV-2. The samples were drawn from two sources: the first 160 participants of the ongoing ImmuneRACE study, and some 1,300 subjects contributed by 6 global collaborators. A de-identified subject ID, COVID-19 status, age in years and sex were almost always included in the sample metadata. Where available, HLA class I and class II types were obtained from metadata supplied by the sample provider rather than from assay-based typing.

The immunoSEQ Assay, a bias-controlled multiplex PCR, was used to amplify TCRbeta CDR3 regions from genomic DNA. The authors' analysis ran thus. The number of nucleated cells in each sample was estimated from the amplification of reference gene primers within the assay. To quantify the absolute abundance of each unique TCRbeta CDR3 rearrangement, sequence reads were collapsed and filtered. For each sample, productive Simpson clonality was calculated as the square root of Simpson's diversity index across productive rearrangements. The clones in this table, taken by TCRdb from immuneACCESS, are in-frame only. Not every clone is retained; where verified, under half of the shortfall comes from an unresolved V gene, and the cause of the rest is unknown. V, J and clone size derive from that table, while D and trimming were established from the DNA sequence. For this sample the table gives approximately 110,000 clones, of which 60% to 85% were detected only once. The ten largest clones take up 0.65% to 0.95% of the sample.

The germline V and J ends show losses of 2 bases and 4 bases respectively, and no gene match explains 7 bases of the junction. The CDR1 and CDR2 encoded by the germline V gene are SQVTM and ANQGSEA. Inclusive of the bounding cysteine and phenylalanine, the CDR3 is 14 residues long. The DNA shown is the 42-base CDR3, in frame from base 1. The investigation overall reported the following: The amount of clinical and demographic metadata varied by source and participant and was provided uncurated.

Each collaborating institution followed its own protocols to collect whole blood in K2EDTA tubes. For TCRbeta analysis, collaborators shipped samples as frozen whole blood, isolated PBMCs, or DNA extracted from either of those sample types. This clone was recorded a few times. The antigen this receptor binds is unknown. No per-base quality is available; no much larger clone lies one base away. The sample consisted of peripheral blood. The receptor's source is a human donor with acute or convalescent COVID-19. The donor label of this sample is uncertain. In this chain, TRBV29-1 is recombined with TRBJ1-2, with 7 bases in between that match TRBD1. This receptor carries the CDR3 CSVEYHRGSYGYTF. The DNA reads as follows: TGCAGCGTTGAATACCACAGGGGAAGCTATGGCTACACCTTC.